The rows below give T cell receptor beta chains drawn from one sample of a study of T cell changes during pregnancy in multiple sclerosis. Using immunoSEQ multiplex PCR, the repertoire was profiled, and TCRdb retains in-frame clones only, with some absent. The sample carries around 79,000 clones, 75% to 95% recorded once. The sequences come from CD4+ T cells from peripheral blood mononuclear cells, collected in the second trimester of pregnancy. Source of these receptors: a female donor with multiple sclerosis, enrolled in a pregnancy study. The conserved cysteine and the conserved F or W are not part of the CDR3 here. Fields, in order: V gene, J gene, CDR3 protein.

>TRBV7-9|TRBJ2-7
ASSRSGSYEQY
>TRBV18|TRBJ2-1
ASSPLASYNEQF
>TRBV6-5|TRBJ1-1
ASSQRVHTEAF
>TRBV10-3|TRBJ2-1
AISEANRDNEQF
>TRBV4-1|TRBJ2-1
ASSQDKLVNEQF
>TRBV2|TRBJ2-2
ASSDQGATGELF
>TRBV5-4|TRBJ2-1
ASSKDYYNEQF
>TRBV6-1|TRBJ1-2
ASSKQGALNQLRP
>TRBV6-5|TRBJ2-1
ASSNPGLAGSEQF
>TRBV6-6|TRBJ2-1
ASTQRYEQF
>TRBV29-1|TRBJ1-4
SVAGPTNEKLF
>TRBV6-6|TRBJ2-7
ASSYTQYTYEQY
>TRBV18|TRBJ1-5
ASSPRRGKSNQPQH
>TRBV7-3|TRBJ2-7
ASSRSGGPYEQY